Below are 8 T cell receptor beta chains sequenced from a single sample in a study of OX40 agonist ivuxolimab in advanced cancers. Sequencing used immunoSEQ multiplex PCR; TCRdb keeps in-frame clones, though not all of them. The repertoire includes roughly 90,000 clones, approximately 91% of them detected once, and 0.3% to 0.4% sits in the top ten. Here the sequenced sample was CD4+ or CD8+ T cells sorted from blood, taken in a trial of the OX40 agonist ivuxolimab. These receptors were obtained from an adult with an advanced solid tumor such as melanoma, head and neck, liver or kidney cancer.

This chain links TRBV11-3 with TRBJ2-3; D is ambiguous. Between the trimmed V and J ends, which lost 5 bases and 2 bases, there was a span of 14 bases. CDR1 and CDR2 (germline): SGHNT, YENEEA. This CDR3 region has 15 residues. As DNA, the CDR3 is TGTGCCAGCAGCCCTGGGATGACCTCCACAGATACGCAGTATTTT. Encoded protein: CASSPGMTSTDTQYF.

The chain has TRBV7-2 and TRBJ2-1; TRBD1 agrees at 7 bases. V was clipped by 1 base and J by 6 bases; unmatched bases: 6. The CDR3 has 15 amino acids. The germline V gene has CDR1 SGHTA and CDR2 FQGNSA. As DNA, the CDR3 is TGTGCCAGCAGCTTAGGTGGGACAGCCACCAATGAGCAGTTCTTC. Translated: CASSLGGTATNEQFF.

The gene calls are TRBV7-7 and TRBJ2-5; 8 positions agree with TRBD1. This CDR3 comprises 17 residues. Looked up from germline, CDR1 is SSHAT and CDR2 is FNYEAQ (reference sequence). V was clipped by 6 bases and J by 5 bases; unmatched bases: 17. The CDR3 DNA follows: TGTGCCAGCAGTTGGGGGTCCGGACAGGGTAGAATGGAGACCCAGTACTTC. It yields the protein CASSWGSGQGRMETQYF.

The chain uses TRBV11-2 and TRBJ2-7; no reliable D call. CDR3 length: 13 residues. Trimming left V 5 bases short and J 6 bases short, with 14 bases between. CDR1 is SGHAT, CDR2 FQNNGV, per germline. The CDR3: CASSAGPFFEQYF. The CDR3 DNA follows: TGTGCCAGCAGCGCCGGACCATTTTTCGAGCAGTACTTC.

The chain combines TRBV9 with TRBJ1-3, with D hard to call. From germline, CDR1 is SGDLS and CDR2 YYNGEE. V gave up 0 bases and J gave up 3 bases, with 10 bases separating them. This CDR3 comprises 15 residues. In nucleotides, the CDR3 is TGTGCCAGCAGCGTAGCCCCGGGGAGTGGAAACACCATATATTTT. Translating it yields CASSVAPGSGNTIYF.

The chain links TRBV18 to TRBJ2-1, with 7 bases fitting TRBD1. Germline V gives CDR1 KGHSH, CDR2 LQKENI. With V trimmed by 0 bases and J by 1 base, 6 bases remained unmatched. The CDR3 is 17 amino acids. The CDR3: CASSPPTGTQSYNEQFF. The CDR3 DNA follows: TGTGCCAGCTCACCACCGACAGGGACCCAATCCTACAATGAGCAGTTCTTC.

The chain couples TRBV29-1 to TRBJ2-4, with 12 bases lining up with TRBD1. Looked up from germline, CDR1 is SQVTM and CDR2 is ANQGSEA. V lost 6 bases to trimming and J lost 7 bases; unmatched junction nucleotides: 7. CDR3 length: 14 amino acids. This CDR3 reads CSVSGDRGRNIQYF. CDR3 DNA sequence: TGCAGCGTGTCAGGGGACAGGGGGCGGAACATTCAGTACTTC.

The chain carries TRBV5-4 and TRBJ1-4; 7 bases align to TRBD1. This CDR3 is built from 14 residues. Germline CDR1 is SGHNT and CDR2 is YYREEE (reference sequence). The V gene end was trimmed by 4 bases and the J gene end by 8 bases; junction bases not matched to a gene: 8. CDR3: CASSPGTAPEKLFF. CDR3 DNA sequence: TGTGCCAGCAGCCCCGGGACAGCGCCGGAAAAACTGTTTTTT.